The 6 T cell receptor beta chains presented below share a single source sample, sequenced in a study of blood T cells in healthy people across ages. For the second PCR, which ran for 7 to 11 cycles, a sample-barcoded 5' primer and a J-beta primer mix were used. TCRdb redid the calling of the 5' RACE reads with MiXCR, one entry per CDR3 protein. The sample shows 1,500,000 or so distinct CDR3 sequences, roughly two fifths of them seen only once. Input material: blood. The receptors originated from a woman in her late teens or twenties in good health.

The CDR3 loop reads CAISVRGQGNNSPLHF. In nucleotides, the CDR3 is TGTGCCATCAGTGTACGGGGTCAGGGGAATAATTCACCCCTCCACTTT. The chain is built from TRBV10-3 and TRBJ1-6; possibly TRBD1 for D (6 bases). Per the germline V gene, CDR1 is ENHRY and CDR2 is SYGVKD. V lost 4 bases to trimming and J lost 5 bases, with 15 bases between them. The CDR3 extends over 16 amino acids.

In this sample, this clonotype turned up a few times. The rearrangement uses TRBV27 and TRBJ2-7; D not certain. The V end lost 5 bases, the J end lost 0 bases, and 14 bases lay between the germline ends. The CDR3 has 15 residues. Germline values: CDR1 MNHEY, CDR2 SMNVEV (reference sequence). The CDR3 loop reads CASSVTLPPSYEQYF. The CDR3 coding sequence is TGTGCCAGCAGTGTAACCCTACCACCCTCCTACGAGCAGTACTTC.

The CDR3 is CASSVSSAGFYNEQFF. DNA for the CDR3: TGTGCCAGCAGCGTAAGTTCTGCGGGGTTCTACAATGAGCAGTTCTTC. The rearrangement uses TRBV9 and TRBJ2-1, with D possibly matching TRBD2 (6 bases). The CDR3 has 16 residues. V was cut by 1 base and J by 3 bases, with 14 bases left in between. Germline loops: CDR1 SGDLS, CDR2 YYNGEE.

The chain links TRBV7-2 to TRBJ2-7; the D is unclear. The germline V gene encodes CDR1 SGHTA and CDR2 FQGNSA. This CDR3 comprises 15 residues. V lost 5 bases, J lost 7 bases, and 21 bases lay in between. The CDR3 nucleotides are TGTGCCAGCAGCCGACTCGGAGCTAACCCCAATGAGCAGTACTTC. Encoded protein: CASSRLGANPNEQYF.

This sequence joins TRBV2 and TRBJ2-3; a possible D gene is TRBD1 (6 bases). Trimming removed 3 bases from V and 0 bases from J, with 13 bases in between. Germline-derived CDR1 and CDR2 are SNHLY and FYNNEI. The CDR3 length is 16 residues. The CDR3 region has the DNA TGTGCCAGCAGTGACTTACAGGGCTATAGCACAGATACGCAGTATTTT. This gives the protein CASSDLQGYSTDTQYF. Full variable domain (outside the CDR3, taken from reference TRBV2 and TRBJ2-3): EPEVTQTPSHQVTQMGQEVILRCVPISNHLYFYWYRQILGQKVEFLVSFYNNEISEKSEIFDDQFSVERPDGSNFTLKIRSTKLEDSAMYFCASSDLQGYSTDTQYFGPGTRLTVL.

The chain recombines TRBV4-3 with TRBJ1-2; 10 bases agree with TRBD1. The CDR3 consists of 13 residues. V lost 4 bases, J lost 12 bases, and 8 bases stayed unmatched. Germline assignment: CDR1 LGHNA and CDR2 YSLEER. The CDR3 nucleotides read TGCGCCAGCAGCCCAGAGCGGGACAGGGGAAACACCTTC. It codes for CASSPERDRGNTF.